These 22 T cell receptor beta chains were sequenced from one sample in a study of T cells after somatic rescue of genetic block. Assay used: immunoSEQ multiplex PCR; TCRdb lists only in-frame clones, some missing. The table lists 100,000 to 120,000 clones, 75% to 95% of them singletons. The sample comprised peripheral blood mononuclear cells (PBMCs). Source of these receptors: a woman aged 18-29 years.

The genes are TRBV7-9 and TRBJ2-5, with 9 positions matching TRBD2. Germline trimming cut 1 base from V and 1 base from J; bases unmatched to any gene: 4. Germline CDR1 is SEHNR and CDR2 is FQNEAQ (reference sequence). This CDR3 has 16 residues. For the CDR3, the DNA is TGTGCCAGCAGCTTAGACGCGGGGGGGCTCCAAGAGACCCAGTACTTC. Its protein is CASSLDAGGLQETQYF.

The chain has TRBV7-9 and TRBJ1-4; TRBD1 agrees at 7 bases. Germline CDR1 SEHNR, CDR2 FQNEAQ (reference sequence). V trimming: 3 bases; J trimming: 7 bases; junction bases outside the gene matches: 5. This CDR3 is 14 amino acids long. CDR3 DNA sequence: TGTGCCAGCAGCTTTACAGGGGCGTCTGAAAAACTGTTTTTT. Translating it yields CASSFTGASEKLFF.

CDR3 loop: CASSTQGIGYEQYF. Written as DNA, the CDR3 is TGTGCCAGCAGTACCCAGGGGATAGGGTACGAGCAGTACTTC. V gene TRBV6-5 combines with J gene TRBJ2-7, with D tentatively TRBD1 (6 bases). The CDR3 runs 14 residues. Germline assignment: CDR1 MNHEY and CDR2 SVGAGI. V lost 5 bases and J lost 4, with 15 bases in between.

This chain connects TRBV7-2 to TRBJ1-2; TRBD1 matches 9 bases. CDR3 length: 14 amino acids. The ends lost 7 bases at V and 4 bases at J; junction bases unmatched: 7. The germline V gene has CDR1 SGHTA and CDR2 FQGNSA. CDR3 region: CASTYGTGRYGYTF. DNA for the CDR3: TGTGCCAGCACCTACGGGACAGGGCGCTATGGCTACACCTTC.

J is TRBJ1-2 and V is TRBV12-5; D might be TRBD1 (6 bases). The CDR3 covers 14 residues. Per the germline V gene, CDR1 is LGHNT and CDR2 is FRNRAP. V dropped 1 base and J dropped 4 bases, with 10 bases sitting between them. CDR3 protein: CASGLGGHSYGYTF. DNA of the CDR3: TGTGCTAGTGGTTTGGGGGGGCATAGCTATGGCTACACCTTC.

The CDR3 DNA follows: TGTGCCAGCAGCGTAGAAGGCAGGGGCACAGATACGCAGTATTTT. Its protein product is CASSVEGRGTDTQYF. The rearrangement uses TRBV9 and TRBJ2-3; TRBD1 is a possible D gene (5 bases). V lost 0 bases and J lost 1, with 9 bases in between. From germline, CDR1 is SGDLS and CDR2 YYNGEE. CDR3 length: 15 residues.

This clone was recorded only once. This chain joins TRBV23-1 and TRBJ1-6; TRBD1 agrees at 10 bases. TRBV23-1 is marked as an open reading frame, function uncertain. Trimming took 0 bases from V and 9 from J; bases not matched to a gene: 11. This CDR3 region has 18 residues. CDR3 region: CASSQSPGPGQGISPLHF. The CDR3 coding sequence is TGCGCCAGCAGTCAATCGCCTGGTCCGGGACAGGGGATTTCACCCCTCCACTTT.

The chain is built from TRBV4-2 and TRBJ2-5; 8 nucleotides match TRBD1. The CDR3 extends over 15 amino acids. V shed 1 base and J 0 bases; nucleotides not matched to a gene: 1. Germline V lookup: CDR1 LGHNA, CDR2 YNFKEQ. This CDR3 reads CASSQAGQDQETQYF. CDR3 nucleotide sequence: TGTGCCAGCAGCCAAGCGGGACAGGACCAAGAGACCCAGTACTTC.

This chain uses TRBV7-7 with TRBJ2-5; 7 bases are shared with TRBD1. The CDR3 sequence is 15 residues long. In germline, CDR1 is SSHAT, CDR2 FNYEAQ (reference sequence). Germline trimming cut 7 bases from V and 3 bases from J; bases unmatched to any gene: 11. Here the CDR3 reads CASTPQGGVEETQYF. CDR3 nucleotide sequence: TGTGCCAGCACCCCTCAAGGGGGCGTAGAAGAGACCCAGTACTTC.

The CDR3, as DNA: TGTGCCAGCAGTGAAGAGTCCCATCAGCCCCAGCATTTT. Protein: CASSEESHQPQHF. The chain has TRBV11-2 and TRBJ1-5; D unresolved. V was cut by 6 bases and J by 5 bases, with 11 bases left in between. Germline values: CDR1 SGHAT, CDR2 FQNNGV. The CDR3 loop spans 13 amino acids.

The V gene is TRBV4-3, the J gene TRBJ1-1, with D tentatively TRBD1 (6 bases). The CDR3 spans 16 residues. CDR1 and CDR2 from the germline V gene are LGHNA and YSLEER. V dropped 0 bases and J dropped 4 bases, with 15 bases sitting between them. CDR3: CASSQDYRGRGTEAFF. CDR3 in DNA: TGCGCCAGCAGCCAAGATTACCGGGGGCGGGGCACTGAAGCTTTCTTT.

The chain joins TRBV7-2 to TRBJ2-1; no clear D. V lost 5 bases and J 7 bases, leaving 12 bases between the germline ends. This CDR3 comprises 13 residues. The germline CDR1 and CDR2 sequences are SGHTA and FQGNSA. In DNA form, the CDR3 reads TGTGCCAGCAGCCGGGCCCCCGGGAATGAGCAGTTCTTC. Translated: CASSRAPGNEQFF.

V is TRBV5-1 and J is TRBJ2-2, with D possibly called TRBD1 or TRBD2 (5 bases each). V was pared by 1 base and J by 4 bases, with 8 bases between. The CDR3 runs to 14 residues. Germline V lookup: CDR1 SGHRS, CDR2 YFSETQ. CDR3 amino acids: CASSLTGGTGELFF. The CDR3 DNA reads TGCGCCAGCAGCTTGACAGGAGGCACCGGGGAGCTGTTTTTT.

The V and J genes are TRBV28 and TRBJ1-4, with 11 bases matching TRBD1. This CDR3 is 16 amino acids long. J gave up 7 bases and V 6 bases, and 10 bases lay outside the gene matches. CDR1 and CDR2 from the germline V gene are MDHEN and SYDVKM. This CDR3 is CASSSGQGALSEKLFF. As DNA, the CDR3 is TGTGCCAGCAGCTCCGGACAGGGGGCGCTTAGTGAAAAACTGTTTTTT.

The chain recombines TRBV4-2 with TRBJ1-1; possible D gene TRBD1, 5 bases. The CDR3 has 16 residues. V was trimmed by 0 bases and J by 4 bases, leaving 15 bases between them. Germline V gene lookup returns CDR1 LGHNA and CDR2 YNFKEQ. The CDR3 bases are TGTGCCAGCAGCCAAGAAGGCGAACCCGGGGGCACTGAAGCTTTCTTT. This encodes CASSQEGEPGGTEAFF.

V gene TRBV18 combines with J gene TRBJ2-1; TRBD2 aligns across 10 bases. Looked up from germline, CDR1 is KGHSH and CDR2 is LQKENI. The CDR3 covers 18 residues. V lost 4 bases and J lost 0; bases outside the gene matches: 9. CDR3 amino acids: CASSQLAGVTSSYNEQFF. The CDR3 DNA reads TGTGCCAGCTCACAGCTAGCGGGGGTAACAAGCTCCTACAATGAGCAGTTCTTC.

The chain is built from TRBV29-1 and TRBJ2-3, with 7 bases fitting TRBD1. The CDR3 is 12 residues long. CDR1 is SQVTM and CDR2 is ANQGSEA in the germline V gene. After removal of 7 bases from V and 2 bases from J, the junction contained 3 bases not matched to a gene. CDR3 in amino acids: CSADRSTDTQYF. The DNA for the CDR3 is TGCAGCGCGGACAGGTCCACAGATACGCAGTATTTT.

V usage is TRBV19 and J usage is TRBJ1-5, with 8 bases that match TRBD1. V lost 3 bases, J lost 11 bases, and 12 bases stayed unmatched. The CDR3 runs to 15 residues. Germline-derived CDR1 and CDR2 are LNHDA and SQIVND (reference sequence). In DNA, the CDR3 is TGTGCCAGTAGTATGGCGACAGGGGCCGCCACGGCCCAGCATTTT. Amino acids: CASSMATGAATAQHF. The full variable domain, completed using reference TRBV19 and TRBJ1-5, is DGGITQSPKYLFRKEGQNVTLSCEQNLNHDAMYWYRQDPGQGLRLIYYSQIVNDFQKGDIAEGYSVSREKKESFPLTVTSAQKNPTAFYLCASSMATGAATAQHFGDGTRLSIL.

The chain combines TRBV14 with TRBJ2-5, with D hard to call. Trimming took 4 bases from V and 2 from J, leaving 8 bases between them. Germline assignment: CDR1 SGHDN and CDR2 FVKESK. The CDR3 sequence is 13 residues long. For the CDR3, the DNA is TGTGCCAGCAGCCGGCAGGTACAAGAGACCCAGTACTTC. Translated, it gives CASSRQVQETQYF.

This chain connects TRBV6-1 to TRBJ1-2, with D tentatively TRBD1 (6 bases). Trimming left V 3 bases short and J 7 bases short, with 9 bases between. The CDR3 runs to 12 residues. Per germline, CDR1 MNHNS and CDR2 SASEGT. As DNA, the CDR3 is TGTGCCAGCAGTGACCAGGGGCTTGGCTACACCTTC. Translated, it gives CASSDQGLGYTF.

This clone was observed once. The rearrangement links TRBV5-1 to TRBJ2-2; possible D gene TRBD2, 6 bases. The CDR3 is made up of 14 amino acids. The germline V and J ends were trimmed by 4 bases and 7 bases, with 14 bases remaining between them. Germline CDR1 SGHRS, CDR2 YFSETQ. CDR3: CASSPDSTSGELFF. The CDR3 DNA reads TGCGCCAGCAGCCCGGACTCGACTAGCGGGGAGCTGTTTTTT.

V usage is TRBV30 and J usage is TRBJ1-1; 9 nucleotides align to TRBD1. The CDR3 runs to 14 residues. The germline gives CDR1 GTSNPN, CDR2 SVGIG (reference sequence). The V gene end was trimmed by 1 base and the J gene end by 5 bases; junction bases not matched to a gene: 5. The DNA of the CDR3 is TGTGCCTGGAGTGCTCACAGGGGGCGGACTGAAGCTTTCTTT. This encodes CAWSAHRGRTEAFF.